The next 15 T cell receptor beta chains were all read from a single sample in a study of type 1 and type 2 diabetes patients. Genomic DNA was the PCR template. The TCR beta CDR3 region was amplified using 30 forward and 13 reverse primers. One entry per CDR3 protein, called by TCRdb with MiXCR from the multiplex PCR reads. The data contain about 250,000 distinct CDR3 sequences, around 47% of them singletons. Sequencing was carried out using peripheral blood mononuclear cells (PBMCs). These TCRs come from a man between 18 and 29 years old with type 2 diabetes.

A few counts support this clonotype. The rearrangement uses TRBV12-3 or TRBV12-4 and TRBJ1-6, with TRBD1 as a possible D gene (5 bases). V was trimmed by 6 bases and J by 7 bases, leaving 16 bases between them. The length of the CDR3 is 15 residues. CDR3 sequence (DNA): TGTGCCAGCAGAACCCTAGGGGTCTCAAATTCACCCCTCCACTTT. Translated: CASRTLGVSNSPLHF.

This chain joins TRBV6-2 or TRBV6-3 and TRBJ2-7; D is unresolved. The length of the CDR3 is 14 residues. The germline V and J ends were trimmed by 2 bases and 6 bases, with 14 bases remaining between them. From germline, CDR1 is MNHEY and CDR2 SVGEGT. As DNA, the CDR3 is TGTGCCAGCAGTTACGGTGCTGCCTCCGGCGAGCAGTACTTC. Translation: CASSYGAASGEQYF.

The sample holds a few counts of this clonotype. The chain couples TRBV30 to TRBJ2-2, with D perhaps matching TRBD2 (6 bases). Germline V gene data show CDR1 as GTSNPN and CDR2 as SVGIG (reference sequence). Trimming removed 7 bases at V and 5 bases at J, with 17 bases between. The CDR3 consists of 14 residues. The CDR3 region is CAYGSGWGTGELFF. The CDR3 DNA follows: TGTGCCTACGGTAGCGGCTGGGGGACCGGGGAGCTGTTTTTT.

The chain joins TRBV5-1 to TRBJ2-3; D might be TRBD1 (5 bases). CDR3 length equals 18 residues. V was pared by 0 bases and J by 3 bases, with 20 bases between. Germline V gene data show CDR1 as SGHRS and CDR2 as YFSETQ. Here the CDR3 reads CASSLEGRAGLLTDTQYF. As DNA, the CDR3 is TGCGCCAGCAGCTTGGAAGGTAGGGCAGGGCTTTTGACAGATACGCAGTATTTT.

V gene TRBV7-2 combines with J gene TRBJ2-3, with unresolved D. Germline V gene data show CDR1 as SGHTA and CDR2 as FQGNSA. The CDR3 is 15 residues long. Deletions cut 5 bases from V and 0 bases from J, with 12 bases between. The DNA of the CDR3 is TGTGCCAGCAGCCCTTGGCGGAGCAGCACAGATACGCAGTATTTT. Its protein is CASSPWRSSTDTQYF.

The chain is built from TRBV13 and TRBJ2-1; tentatively, D is TRBD1 (6 bases). This CDR3 has 14 residues. The V and J ends lost 4 bases and 4 bases respectively, with 11 bases between them. Germline V gene sequence: CDR1 PRHDT, CDR2 FYEKMQ (reference sequence). CDR3 sequence: CASSYRDTYNEQFF. The CDR3 DNA reads TGTGCCAGCAGCTACCGGGACACTTACAATGAGCAGTTCTTC.

The chain joins TRBV7-9 to TRBJ2-7, with 8 bases matching TRBD2. Germline V lookup: CDR1 SEHNR, CDR2 FQNEAQ (reference sequence). The trim removed 3 bases at V and 1 base at J, leaving 5 bases unmatched. The CDR3 is made up of 15 amino acids. The CDR3 loop is CASSFSSGRSYEQYF. The CDR3, as DNA: TGTGCCAGCAGCTTTTCCAGCGGGAGATCCTACGAGCAGTACTTC.

A few counts support this clonotype. The chain combines TRBV2 with TRBJ1-2; the match to TRBD1 covers 10 bases. Germline V lookup: CDR1 SNHLY, CDR2 FYNNEI. J was trimmed by 4 bases and V by 0 bases; bases with no gene match: 8. The length of the CDR3 is 17 residues. The CDR3 coding sequence is TGTGCCAGCAGTGAAGCGCTGGGGACAGGGGAACTCTATGGCTACACCTTC. It specifies CASSEALGTGELYGYTF.

In DNA, the CDR3 is TGTGCCAGCAGCTTTCAGAGAAATTCACCCCTCCACTTT. Its translation: CASSFQRNSPLHF. The rearrangement links TRBV7-2 to TRBJ1-6; D remains ambiguous. Per the germline V gene, CDR1 is SGHTA and CDR2 is FQGNSA. With 3 bases removed from V and 7 bases from J, the gap between germline ends came to 7 bases. The CDR3 contains 13 residues.

The chain uses TRBV6-1 and TRBJ2-1; possibly TRBD2 for D (5 bases). CDR1 and CDR2 from the germline V gene are MNHNS and SASEGT. The CDR3 is 13 amino acids. Trimming removed 1 base from V and 8 bases from J, with 9 bases in between. In DNA, the CDR3 is TGTGCCAGCAGTGAAGTTTTGAGGGATGAGCAGTTCTTC. Amino acids: CASSEVLRDEQFF.

V and J are TRBV10-3 and TRBJ2-3; 10 bases agree with TRBD2. The CDR3 runs to 14 residues. In germline, CDR1 is ENHRY, CDR2 SYGVKD. V lost 5 bases to trimming and J lost 4 bases; unmatched junction nucleotides: 3. CDR3 protein: CAISSSGGADTQYF. The DNA for the CDR3 is TGTGCCATCAGTTCCAGCGGGGGGGCAGATACGCAGTATTTT.

This clonotype was picked up a small number of times. V is TRBV7-2 and J is TRBJ1-2; D uncertain. The CDR3 has 13 amino acids. Looked up from germline, CDR1 is SGHTA and CDR2 is FQGNSA. Trimming cost V 5 bases and J 4 bases, with 11 bases left between them. The chain's CDR3 is CASSVQRIYGYTF. As DNA, the CDR3 is TGTGCCAGCAGCGTACAGAGGATCTATGGCTACACCTTC.

The chain uses TRBV6-4 and TRBJ2-3; TRBD1 matches 8 bases. CDR1 MRHNA and CDR2 SNTAGT come from the germline V gene. Trimming took 3 bases from V and 4 from J; bases not matched to a gene: 3. The CDR3 is 14 residues long. This CDR3 reads CASSEQGEADTQYF. The CDR3 region has the DNA TGTGCCAGCAGTGAACAGGGGGAGGCAGATACGCAGTATTTT.

The V call is TRBV19, the J call TRBJ2-7, with unresolved D. The CDR3 runs 13 residues. Germline V lookup: CDR1 LNHDA, CDR2 SQIVND (reference sequence). V was cut by 6 bases and J by 9 bases, with 18 bases left in between. The CDR3 region is CASSPTRTEAQYF. The CDR3 DNA reads as TGTGCCAGTAGCCCGACCCGTACGGAAGCGCAGTACTTC.

V is TRBV4-1 and J is TRBJ2-5; 7 bases line up with TRBD2. V lost 2 bases and J lost 4; bases outside the gene matches: 7. The germline CDR1 and CDR2 sequences are MGHRA and YSYEKL. This CDR3 spans 15 amino acids. Here the CDR3 DNA reads TGCGCCAGCAGCCAACCTTGGGCTAGCGGAGAGACCCAGTACTTC. Its protein product is CASSQPWASGETQYF.